Sequencing of this T cell receptor (beta chain) was carried out in a study of blood T cell repertoires in COVID-19. Libraries were prepared by immunoSEQ multiplex PCR; TCRdb keeps only in-frame clonotypes and omits some of them. The repertoire holds about 150,000 clones, with over 80% as singletons. CDR3 size: 15 residues. CDR1 is SGDLS, CDR2 YYNGEE, per germline. The trim removed 2 bases at V and 0 bases at J, leaving 2 bases unmatched. This clone was seen only once. V and J are TRBV9 and TRBJ2-3; 8 bases are a match to TRBD2. Material: peripheral blood. This receptor was identified in a woman aged 40-49 years with active or convalescent COVID-19. The CDR3 protein is CASSVGGESTDTQYF. The CDR3 DNA follows: TGTGCCAGCAGCGTCGGGGGGGAGAGCACAGATACGCAGTATTTT.